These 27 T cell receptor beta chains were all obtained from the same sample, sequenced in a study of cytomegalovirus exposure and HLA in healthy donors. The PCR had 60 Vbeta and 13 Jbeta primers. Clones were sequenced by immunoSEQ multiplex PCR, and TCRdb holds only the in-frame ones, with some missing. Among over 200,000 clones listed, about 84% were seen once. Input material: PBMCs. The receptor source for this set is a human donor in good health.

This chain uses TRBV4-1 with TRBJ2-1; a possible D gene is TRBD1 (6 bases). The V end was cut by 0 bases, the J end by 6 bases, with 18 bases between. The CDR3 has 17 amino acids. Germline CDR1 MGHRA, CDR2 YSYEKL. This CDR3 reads CASSQEGTRGTGNEQFF. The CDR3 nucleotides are TGCGCCAGCAGCCAAGAAGGGACAAGGGGAACGGGCAATGAGCAGTTCTTC.

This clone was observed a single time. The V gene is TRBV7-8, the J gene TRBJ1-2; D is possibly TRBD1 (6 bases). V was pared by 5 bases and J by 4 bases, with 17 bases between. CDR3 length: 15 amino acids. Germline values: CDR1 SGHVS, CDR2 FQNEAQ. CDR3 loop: CASSHTTGTAYGYTF. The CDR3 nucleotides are TGTGCCAGCAGCCATACTACAGGGACCGCCTATGGCTACACCTTC.

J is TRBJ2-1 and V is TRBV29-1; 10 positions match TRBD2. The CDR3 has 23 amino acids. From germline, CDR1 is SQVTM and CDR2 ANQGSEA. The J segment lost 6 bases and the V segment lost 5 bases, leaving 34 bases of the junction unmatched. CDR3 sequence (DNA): TGCAGCGTTCGGGGGGCGGGACGGATTTTCCCCGGGAGCGGGAGGGCCTACGCCAATGAGCAGTTCTTC. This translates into CSVRGAGRIFPGSGRAYANEQFF.

The CDR3 here is CASSVDRAYSGNTIYF. CDR3 DNA sequence: TGTGCCAGCAGTGTGGACAGGGCCTATTCTGGAAACACCATATATTTT. This rearrangement joins TRBV9 to TRBJ1-3; 8 nucleotides line up with TRBD1. The CDR3 covers 16 residues. V was clipped by 5 bases and J by 1 base; unmatched bases: 8. Looked up from germline, CDR1 is SGDLS and CDR2 is YYNGEE.

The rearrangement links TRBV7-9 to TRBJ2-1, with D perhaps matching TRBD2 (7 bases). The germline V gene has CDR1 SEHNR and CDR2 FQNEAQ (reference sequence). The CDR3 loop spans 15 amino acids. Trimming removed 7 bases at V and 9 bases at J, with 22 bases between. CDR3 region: CASTPARGRASEQFF. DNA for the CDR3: TGTGCCAGCACCCCAGCGAGGGGGAGGGCCAGTGAGCAGTTCTTC. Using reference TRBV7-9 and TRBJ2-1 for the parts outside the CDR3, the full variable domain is DTGVSQNPRHKITKRGQNVTFRCDPISEHNRLYWYRQTLGQGPEFLTYFQNEAQLEKSRLLSDRFSAERPKGSFSTLEIQRTEQGDSAMYLCASTPARGRASEQFFGPGTRLTVL.

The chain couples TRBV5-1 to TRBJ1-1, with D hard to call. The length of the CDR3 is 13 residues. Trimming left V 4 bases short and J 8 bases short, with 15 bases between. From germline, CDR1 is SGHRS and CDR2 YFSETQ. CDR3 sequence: CASSPPREGEAFF. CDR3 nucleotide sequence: TGCGCCAGCAGCCCGCCAAGGGAGGGCGAAGCTTTCTTT. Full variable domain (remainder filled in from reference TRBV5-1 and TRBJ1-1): KAGVTQTPRYLIKTRGQQVTLSCSPISGHRSVSWYQQTPGQGLQFLFEYFSETQRNKGNFPGRFSGRQFSNSRSEMNVSTLELGDSALYLCASSPPREGEAFFGQGTRLTVV.

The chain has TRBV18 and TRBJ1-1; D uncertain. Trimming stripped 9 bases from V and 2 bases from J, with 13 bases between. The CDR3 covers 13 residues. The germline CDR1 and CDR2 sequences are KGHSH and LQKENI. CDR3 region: CASSSQENTEAFF. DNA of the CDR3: TGTGCCAGTTCAAGTCAGGAAAACACTGAAGCTTTCTTT.

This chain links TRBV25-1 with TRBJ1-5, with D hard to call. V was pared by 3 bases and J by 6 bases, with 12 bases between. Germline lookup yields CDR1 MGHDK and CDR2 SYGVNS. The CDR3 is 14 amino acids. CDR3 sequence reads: CASSDPGDGQPQHF. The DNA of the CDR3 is TGTGCCAGCAGTGACCCGGGAGACGGTCAGCCCCAGCATTTT.

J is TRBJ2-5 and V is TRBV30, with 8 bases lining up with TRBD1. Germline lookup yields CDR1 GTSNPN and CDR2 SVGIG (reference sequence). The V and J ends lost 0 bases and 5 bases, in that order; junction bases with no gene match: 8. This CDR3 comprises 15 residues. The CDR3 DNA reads TGTGCCTGGAGTGTTCAACAGGGGGGTAGCGAGACCCAGTACTTC. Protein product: CAWSVQQGGSETQYF.

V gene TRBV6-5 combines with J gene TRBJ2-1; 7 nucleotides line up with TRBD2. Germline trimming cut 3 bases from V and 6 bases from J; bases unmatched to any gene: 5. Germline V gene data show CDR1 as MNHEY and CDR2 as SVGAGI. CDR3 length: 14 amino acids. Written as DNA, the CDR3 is TGTGCCAGCAGTTATTGGGCTAGCGGCAATGAGCAGTTCTTC. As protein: CASSYWASGNEQFF.

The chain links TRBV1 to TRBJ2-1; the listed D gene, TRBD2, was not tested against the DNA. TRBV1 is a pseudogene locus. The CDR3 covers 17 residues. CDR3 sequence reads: CTSSQVHHTKAVSEQFF. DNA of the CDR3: TGCACCAGCAGCCAAGTCCACCATACTAAGGCCGTGAGTGAGCAGTTCTTC.

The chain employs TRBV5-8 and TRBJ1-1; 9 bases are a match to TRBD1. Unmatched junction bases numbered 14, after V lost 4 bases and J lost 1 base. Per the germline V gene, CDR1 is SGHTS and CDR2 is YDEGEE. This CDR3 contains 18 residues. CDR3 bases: TGTGCCAGCAGCGTTATCTACCGGGACAGGGACGGGAACACTGAAGCTTTCTTT. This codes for CASSVIYRDRDGNTEAFF. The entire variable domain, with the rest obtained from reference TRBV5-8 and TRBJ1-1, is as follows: EAGVTQSPTHLIKTRGQQATLRCSPISGHTSVYWYQQALGLGLQFLLWYDEGEERNRGNFPPRFSGRQFPNYSSELNVNALELEDSALYLCASSVIYRDRDGNTEAFFGQGTRLTVV.

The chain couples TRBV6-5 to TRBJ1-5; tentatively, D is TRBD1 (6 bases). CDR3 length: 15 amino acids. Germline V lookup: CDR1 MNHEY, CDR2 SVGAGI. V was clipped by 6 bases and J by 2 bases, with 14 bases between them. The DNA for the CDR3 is TGTGCCAGCAGCCTCCAGGCAGGGGGCAATCAGCCCCAGCATTTT. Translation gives CASSLQAGGNQPQHF.

CDR3 region: CASSPPDSPAGGGVQFF. In DNA, the CDR3 is TGTGCCAGCTCACCACCCGACTCGCCAGCGGGAGGGGGGGTGCAGTTCTTC. The chain combines TRBV18 with TRBJ2-1, with 10 nucleotides matching TRBD2. Germline loops: CDR1 KGHSH, CDR2 LQKENI. V lost 0 bases and J lost 12; bases outside the gene matches: 14. This CDR3 region has 17 residues.

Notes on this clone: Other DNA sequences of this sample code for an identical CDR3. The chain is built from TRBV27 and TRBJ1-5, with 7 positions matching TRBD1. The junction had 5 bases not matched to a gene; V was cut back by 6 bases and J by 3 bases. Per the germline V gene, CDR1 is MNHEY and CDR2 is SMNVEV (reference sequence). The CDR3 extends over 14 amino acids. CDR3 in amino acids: CASSPGTVNQPQHF. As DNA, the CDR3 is TGTGCCAGCAGCCCCGGGACAGTCAATCAGCCCCAGCATTTT.

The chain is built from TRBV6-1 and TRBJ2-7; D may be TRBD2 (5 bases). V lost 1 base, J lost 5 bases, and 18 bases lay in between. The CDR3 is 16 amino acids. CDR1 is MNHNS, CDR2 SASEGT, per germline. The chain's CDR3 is CASSEVPQAVGHEQYF. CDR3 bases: TGTGCCAGCAGTGAAGTTCCCCAAGCGGTTGGGCACGAGCAGTACTTC.

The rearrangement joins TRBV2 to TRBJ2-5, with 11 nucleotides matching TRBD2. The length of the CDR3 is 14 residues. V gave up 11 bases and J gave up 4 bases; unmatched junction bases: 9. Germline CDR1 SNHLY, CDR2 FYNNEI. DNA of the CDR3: TGTGCCTCTTCCCGACTAGCGGGGAGAGAGACCCAGTACTTC. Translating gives CASSRLAGRETQYF.

The CDR3: CSADRGGDEQYF. DNA of the CDR3: TGCAGCGCGGACAGGGGTGGCGACGAGCAGTACTTC. V gene TRBV29-1 combines with J gene TRBJ2-7; 9 bases are a match to TRBD1. Unmatched junction bases numbered 6, after V lost 7 bases and J lost 5 bases. The CDR3 has 12 residues. The germline CDR1 and CDR2 sequences are SQVTM and ANQGSEA.

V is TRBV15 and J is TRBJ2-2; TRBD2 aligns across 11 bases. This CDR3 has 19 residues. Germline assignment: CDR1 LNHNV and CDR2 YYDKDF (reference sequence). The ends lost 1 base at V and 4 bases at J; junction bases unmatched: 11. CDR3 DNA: TGTGCCACCAGCAGAGTTCCCCCACTAGCGGGAGTAGGCACCGGGGAGCTGTTTTTT. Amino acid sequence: CATSRVPPLAGVGTGELFF.

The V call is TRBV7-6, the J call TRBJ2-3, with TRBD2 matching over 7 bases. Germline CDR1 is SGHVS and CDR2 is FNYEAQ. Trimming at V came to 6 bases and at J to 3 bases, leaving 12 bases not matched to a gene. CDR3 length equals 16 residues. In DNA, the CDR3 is TGTGCCAGCAGGCCTTCTGGGGGAGGGCTAACAGATACGCAGTATTTT. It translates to CASRPSGGGLTDTQYF. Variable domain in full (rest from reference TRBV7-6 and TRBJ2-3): GAGVSQSPRYKVTKRGQDVALRCDPISGHVSLYWYRQALGQGPEFLTYFNYEAQQDKSGLPNDRFSAERPEGSISTLTIQRTEQRDSAMYRCASRPSGGGLTDTQYFGPGTRLTVL.

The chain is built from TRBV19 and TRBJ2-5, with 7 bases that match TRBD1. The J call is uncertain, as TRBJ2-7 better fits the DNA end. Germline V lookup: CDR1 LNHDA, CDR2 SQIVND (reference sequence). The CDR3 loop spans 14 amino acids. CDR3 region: CASSIGQAVNEQYF. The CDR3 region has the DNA TGTGCCAGTAGTATCGGACAGGCCGTCAACGAGCAGTACTTC.

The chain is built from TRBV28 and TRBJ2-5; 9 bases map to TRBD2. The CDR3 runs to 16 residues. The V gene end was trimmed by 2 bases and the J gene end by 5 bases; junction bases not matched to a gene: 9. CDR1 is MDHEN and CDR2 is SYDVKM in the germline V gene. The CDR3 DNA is TGTGCCAGCAGTTTAATTAGCGGGAGTAGCTTTGAGACCCAGTACTTC. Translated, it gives CASSLISGSSFETQYF.

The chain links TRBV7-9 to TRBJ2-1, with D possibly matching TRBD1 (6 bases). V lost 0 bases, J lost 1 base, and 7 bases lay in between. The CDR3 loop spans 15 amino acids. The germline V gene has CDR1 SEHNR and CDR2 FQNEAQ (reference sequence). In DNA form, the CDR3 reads TGTGCCAGCAGCTTAGCAAGGGGGTCCTACAATGAGCAGTTCTTC. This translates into CASSLARGSYNEQFF. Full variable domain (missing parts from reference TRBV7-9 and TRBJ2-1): DTGVSQNPRHKITKRGQNVTFRCDPISEHNRLYWYRQTLGQGPEFLTYFQNEAQLEKSRLLSDRFSAERPKGSFSTLEIQRTEQGDSAMYLCASSLARGSYNEQFFGPGTRLTVL.

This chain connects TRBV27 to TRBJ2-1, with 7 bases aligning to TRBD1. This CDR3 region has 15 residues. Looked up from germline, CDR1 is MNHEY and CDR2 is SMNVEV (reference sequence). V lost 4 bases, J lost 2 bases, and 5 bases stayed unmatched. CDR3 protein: CASSSSGGAYNEQFF. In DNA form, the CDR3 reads TGTGCCAGCAGTTCATCAGGGGGAGCCTACAATGAGCAGTTCTTC.

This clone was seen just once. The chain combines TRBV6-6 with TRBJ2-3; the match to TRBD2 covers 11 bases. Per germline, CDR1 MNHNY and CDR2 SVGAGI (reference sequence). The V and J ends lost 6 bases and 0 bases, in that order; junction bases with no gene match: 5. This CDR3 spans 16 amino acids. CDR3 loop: CASRPSGRSSTDTQYF. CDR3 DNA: TGTGCCAGCAGACCTAGCGGGAGGTCTAGCACAGATACGCAGTATTTT.

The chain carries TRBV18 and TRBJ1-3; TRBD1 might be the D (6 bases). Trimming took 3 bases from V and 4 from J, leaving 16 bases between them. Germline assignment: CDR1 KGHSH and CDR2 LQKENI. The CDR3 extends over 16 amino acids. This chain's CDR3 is CASSPPDRTTGNTIYF. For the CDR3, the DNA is TGTGCCAGCTCACCCCCAGACAGGACCACGGGAAACACCATATATTTT.

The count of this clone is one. DNA for the CDR3: TGCGCCAGCAGCCAAGAAGGGACTAGAGAGAGGGATACGCAGTATTTT. Protein sequence: CASSQEGTRERDTQYF. This sequence joins TRBV4-1 and TRBJ2-3; the match to TRBD2 covers 8 bases. From germline, CDR1 is MGHRA and CDR2 YSYEKL. V shed 0 bases, J shed 6 bases, and the junction held 8 bases outside the gene matches. The CDR3 contains 16 residues.